This T cell receptor (beta chain) was identified during a study of PD-L1 blockade in urothelial cancer. About the study: Males with bladder-origin urothelial cancer made up about 85% of the roughly 30 patients. At 3 weeks after treatment start (second dose) and again at 6 weeks, blood was analyzed. Blood samples contained a median about 150,000 T cells.

In regard to this clone: Its antigen is undetermined.

TCRdb's copy holds only in-frame clones and misses some; the assay was immunoSEQ multiplex PCR. The profile shows 46,000 or so clones, roughly 87% of them singletons. CDR1 LNHDA and CDR2 SQIVND come from the germline V gene (reference sequence). Losses at the gene ends were 11 bases for V and 4 bases for J; bases not matched to a gene: 9. This CDR3 is 16 amino acids long. Study observations and caveats: A below-median TCR clonality in blood before treatment predicted better survival.

V is TRBV19 and J is TRBJ2-6; 12 bases are shared with TRBD1. Sequencing was performed on PBMCs, taken around atezolizumab (anti-PD-L1) treatment. The sequence came from a man between 60 and 75 years old with urothelial cancer. CDR3 residues: CACGTGGLAGANVLTF. The CDR3 nucleotides read TGTGCCTGCGGGACAGGGGGCCTGGCGGGGGCCAACGTCCTGACTTTC. Based on the CDR3 plus reference TRBV19 and TRBJ2-6, the full variable domain is DGGITQSPKYLFRKEGQNVTLSCEQNLNHDAMYWYRQDPGQGLRLIYYSQIVNDFQKGDIAEGYSVSREKKESFPLTVTSAQKNPTAFYLCACGTGGLAGANVLTFGAGSRLTVL.